This is a list of T cell receptor beta chains from one sample in a study of blood T cell repertoires in COVID-19. Using immunoSEQ multiplex PCR, the repertoire was profiled, and TCRdb retains in-frame clones only, with some absent. The sample lists 250,000 to 300,000 clones, 88% occurring once. Sequenced: PBMCs or T cells enriched from blood (not recorded which). The origin of the receptors is a woman aged 55-69 years in a cohort exposed to, infected with or recovered from COVID-19 (not recorded which). Both conserved end residues are part of each CDR3. Each record gives: D gene, V gene, clone size, J gene, CDR3 DNA, CDR3 protein. The D gene is left open where the match is weak. For some rows the clone size is stated as once, few or many, or as a class when expanded; others skip it.

D: -; V: TRBV10-1; size: -; J: TRBJ1-2; DNA: TGCGCCAGCAGTGAGTCTCGGTCGCCCGGGTACTACACCTTC; CDR3: CASSESRSPGYYTF
D: TRBD1; V: TRBV19; size: once; J: TRBJ1-4; DNA: TGTGCCAGTAGTATCCCGGGACAGGGGGCAAGCGAAAAACTGTTTTTT; CDR3: CASSIPGQGASEKLFF
D: -; V: TRBV19; size: few; J: TRBJ1-2; DNA: TGTGCCAGTAGTGGGCAGTCTAACTATGGCTACACCTTC; CDR3: CASSGQSNYGYTF
D: -; V: TRBV7-9; size: -; J: TRBJ2-7; DNA: TGTGCCCTCCTCAGGGGGGTAGCGTACGAGCAGTACTTC; CDR3: CALLRGVAYEQYF
D: TRBD1; V: TRBV30; size: -; J: TRBJ1-2; DNA: TGTGCCTGGAACCGGGACAGGGGAAATGGCTACACCTTC; CDR3: CAWNRDRGNGYTF
D: TRBD2; V: TRBV9; size: -; J: TRBJ2-1; DNA: TGTGCCAGCAGCGTTGGGACTAGCGGGAGGGCGACCAATGAGCAGTTCTTC; CDR3: CASSVGTSGRATNEQFF
D: -; V: TRBV2; size: -; J: TRBJ1-4; DNA: TGTGCCAGCGCAACGGAGGGGGGGGCGGAAAAACTGTTTTTT; CDR3: CASATEGGAEKLFF
D: -; V: TRBV11-3; size: -; J: TRBJ2-3; DNA: TGTGCCAGCAGCTTATCGCGGGCTTCGGGCACAGATACGCAGTATTTT; CDR3: CASSLSRASGTDTQYF
D: -; V: TRBV13; size: few; J: TRBJ1-1; DNA: TGTGCCAGCAGCTTAGGCAGACGGGGAGCGGGCGCTTTCTTT; CDR3: CASSLGRRGAGAFF
D: TRBD1; V: TRBV11-2; size: -; J: TRBJ2-5; DNA: TGTGCCAGCAGCTTCACGAACGGACAGGGGGAGACCCAGTACTTC; CDR3: CASSFTNGQGETQYF
D: -; V: TRBV7-7; size: -; J: TRBJ2-5; DNA: TGTGCTAGCAGCCCAACTCGGACTCAAGAGACCCAGTACTTC; CDR3: CASSPTRTQETQYF
D: -; V: TRBV28; size: once; J: TRBJ2-3; DNA: TGTGCCAGCAGCCTTCGGGATACGCAGTATTTT; CDR3: CASSLRDTQYF
D: TRBD2; V: TRBV4-2; size: -; J: TRBJ2-7; DNA: TGTGCCAGCAGCCAAGCTCGGACTAGCGACGAGCAGTACTTC; CDR3: CASSQARTSDEQYF
D: -; V: TRBV28; size: -; J: TRBJ2-7; DNA: TGTGCCAGCAGGCGAGGGAATATTTTCGAGCAGTACTTC; CDR3: CASRRGNIFEQYF
D: TRBD2; V: TRBV6-7; size: -; J: TRBJ2-7; DNA: TGTGCCAGCAGTCTAGTGTCGCGGGGACGACTAGCGGGATGGTTATACGAGCAGTACTTC; CDR3: CASSLVSRGRLAGWLYEQYF
D: TRBD1; V: TRBV7-9; size: many; J: TRBJ2-3; DNA: TGTGCCAGCCTTGCAGGGGGCTCCACAGATACGCAGTATTTT; CDR3: CASLAGGSTDTQYF
D: -; V: TRBV19; size: once; J: TRBJ1-3; DNA: TGTGCCAGTAGTATCACAGGGTCTGGAAACACCATATATTTT; CDR3: CASSITGSGNTIYF
D: -; V: TRBV5-4; size: many; J: TRBJ2-3; DNA: TGTGCCAGCAGCCCTAGGCGACTAGAGCCGCAGTATTTT; CDR3: CASSPRRLEPQYF
D: -; V: TRBV7-2; size: -; J: TRBJ2-7; DNA: TGTGCCAGCAGCTCTCTATACGAGCAGTACTTC; CDR3: CASSSLYEQYF
D: -; V: TRBV28; size: -; J: TRBJ2-6; DNA: TGTGCCAGCAGTTTTGGGGGGACTGGGGCCAACGTCCTGACTTTC; CDR3: CASSFGGTGANVLTF
D: -; V: TRBV6-4; size: -; J: TRBJ1-5; DNA: TGTGCCAGCAGTGGGAGTCGAGGGACTCCCTATCTCCCTAGCAATCAGCCCCAGCATTTT; CDR3: CASSGSRGTPYLPSNQPQHF
D: TRBD2; V: TRBV5-1; size: -; J: TRBJ2-5; DNA: TGCGCCAGCAGCACCGGTAGCGGGAGCCTCCAAGAGACCCAGTACTTC; CDR3: CASSTGSGSLQETQYF
D: -; V: TRBV30; size: -; J: TRBJ1-2; DNA: TGTGCCTGGAGTAAACTATTTAACTATGGCTACACCTTC; CDR3: CAWSKLFNYGYTF
D: TRBD2; V: TRBV11-2; size: -; J: TRBJ2-1; DNA: TGTGCCAGCAGTCAACCCGGGGACTACTACAATGAGCAGTTCTTC; CDR3: CASSQPGDYYNEQFF
D: TRBD1; V: TRBV7-9; size: few; J: TRBJ2-5; DNA: TGTGCCAGCAGCCCGGGGACAGGGTTTTGGGAGACCCAGTACTTC; CDR3: CASSPGTGFWETQYF
D: TRBD1; V: TRBV5-4; size: -; J: TRBJ2-1; DNA: TGTGCCAGCAGCGAAGGGGGACAGGCTAGCTACAATGAGCAGTTCTTC; CDR3: CASSEGGQASYNEQFF
D: TRBD1; V: TRBV19; size: -; J: TRBJ1-1; DNA: TGTGCCAGTATCCCTCCGGGACAGGGGGCGCTCACTGAAGCTTTCTTT; CDR3: CASIPPGQGALTEAFF
D: TRBD2; V: TRBV19; size: -; J: TRBJ2-1; DNA: TGTGCCAGTAGTATAAGGCTAGCGGACAATGAGCAGTTCTTC; CDR3: CASSIRLADNEQFF
D: -; V: TRBV28; size: -; J: TRBJ1-3; DNA: TGTGCCAGCAGAAAAAGCCCCTCTGGAAACACCATATATTTT; CDR3: CASRKSPSGNTIYF
D: TRBD1; V: TRBV19; size: once; J: TRBJ1-5; DNA: TGTGCCAGTAGTATAGTTGGTGACAGGGGCTACAATCAGCCCCAGCATTTT; CDR3: CASSIVGDRGYNQPQHF
D: TRBD2; V: TRBV9; size: -; J: TRBJ2-4; DNA: TGTGCCAGCAGCCTTCTAGCGGGAGGACTTAAAAACATTCAGTACTTC; CDR3: CASSLLAGGLKNIQYF
D: -; V: TRBV6-5; size: -; J: TRBJ1-4; DNA: TGTGCCAGCAGGGGAGGGGTTGCAACTAATGAAAAACTGTTTTTT; CDR3: CASRGGVATNEKLFF
D: -; V: TRBV5-1; size: once; J: TRBJ2-2; DNA: TGCGCCAGCAGCTTGCCGGGGAACACCGGGGAGCTGTTTTTT; CDR3: CASSLPGNTGELFF
D: -; V: TRBV4-1; size: -; J: TRBJ2-3; DNA: TGCGCCAGCAGCCCCGACAGCCTCACAGATACGCAGTATTTT; CDR3: CASSPDSLTDTQYF
D: -; V: TRBV19; size: -; J: TRBJ2-6; DNA: TGTGCCAGTAGTAAAGGAGCGATCTCTGGGGCCAACGTCCTGACTTTC; CDR3: CASSKGAISGANVLTF
D: TRBD1; V: TRBV11-2; size: -; J: TRBJ2-2; DNA: TGTGCCAGCAGACCTGGGACAGGGGAATCGAAGAACACCGGGGAGCTGTTTTTT; CDR3: CASRPGTGESKNTGELFF
D: TRBD2; V: TRBV5-6; size: once; J: TRBJ2-1; DNA: TGTGCCAGCAGCCGGGAGGGCTTGGACAATGAGCAGTTCTTC; CDR3: CASSREGLDNEQFF
D: TRBD1; V: TRBV2; size: -; J: TRBJ2-2; DNA: TGTGCCAGCAGTGGCCGGACAGGGGGGAACACCGGGGAGCTGTTTTTT; CDR3: CASSGRTGGNTGELFF
D: TRBD2; V: TRBV4-1; size: -; J: TRBJ2-7; DNA: TGCGCCAGCAGCCAAGCGTGGACTAGCGGGAGTTCTTACGAGCAGTACTTC; CDR3: CASSQAWTSGSSYEQYF
D: -; V: TRBV19; size: -; J: TRBJ1-5; DNA: TGTGCCAGTAGGGACAGTACTCAGCCCCAGCATTTT; CDR3: CASRDSTQPQHF
D: TRBD1; V: TRBV7-9; size: -; J: TRBJ1-2; DNA: TGTGCCAGCAGCTTAGCGGGAGGACAGGTCGGGGGCTATGGCTACACCTTC; CDR3: CASSLAGGQVGGYGYTF
D: TRBD2; V: TRBV27; size: -; J: TRBJ2-7; DNA: TGTGCCAGCAACGTAGCGGGGGGGGGCTACGAGCAGTACTTC; CDR3: CASNVAGGGYEQYF
D: TRBD1; V: TRBV6-5; size: -; J: TRBJ2-7; DNA: TGTGCCATCCCCTCCGGGACAGGGCTCTCCTACGAGCAGTACTTC; CDR3: CAIPSGTGLSYEQYF
D: TRBD2; V: TRBV9; size: -; J: TRBJ2-5; DNA: TGTGCCAGCAGCGTAGACCTAGCGGGAGAGACCCAGTACTTC; CDR3: CASSVDLAGETQYF
D: -; V: TRBV9; size: -; J: TRBJ2-7; DNA: TGTGCCAGCAGCTCTCGCCCAGGGGACAACGAGCAGTACTTC; CDR3: CASSSRPGDNEQYF
D: -; V: TRBV13; size: -; J: TRBJ1-2; DNA: TGTGCCAGCAGCTTACAACAGGTCTATGGCTACACCTTC; CDR3: CASSLQQVYGYTF
D: -; V: TRBV28; size: -; J: TRBJ1-3; DNA: TGTGCCAGCAGTCGTGACAGTGTCTCTGGAAACACCATATATTTT; CDR3: CASSRDSVSGNTIYF
D: -; V: TRBV5-6; size: -; J: TRBJ2-7; DNA: TGTGCCAGCAGCTTTATCGCACAGAACTACGAGCAGTACTTC; CDR3: CASSFIAQNYEQYF
D: -; V: TRBV28; size: few; J: TRBJ2-1; DNA: TGTGCCAGCCCTTCGCCGGGGTTCTCCTACAATGAGCAGTTCTTC; CDR3: CASPSPGFSYNEQFF
D: TRBD2; V: TRBV9; size: -; J: TRBJ2-3; DNA: TGTGCCAGCAGCGTTAGCTTGGCGGGAGGACCCACAGATACGCAGTATTTT; CDR3: CASSVSLAGGPTDTQYF
D: TRBD1; V: TRBV27; size: -; J: TRBJ2-1; DNA: TGTGCCAGCAGTCCGCGGACTCCGGGACAGGGTCTCAATGAGCAGTTCTTC; CDR3: CASSPRTPGQGLNEQFF
D: TRBD1; V: TRBV3-1/TRBV3-2; size: -; J: TRBJ2-7; DNA: TGTGCCAGCAGCCAAGAAATTTCACAGGGGGCGAACGAGCAGTACTTC; CDR3: CASSQEISQGANEQYF
D: TRBD2; V: TRBV27; size: -; J: TRBJ2-1; DNA: TGTGCCAGCAGAGAGGTCGCGGGAGGGGAGGATGAGCAGTTCTTC; CDR3: CASREVAGGEDEQFF
D: TRBD1; V: TRBV28; size: -; J: TRBJ2-7; DNA: TGTGCCAGCAGTTTTGGGGACAGGTCCTCCTACGAGCAGTACTTC; CDR3: CASSFGDRSSYEQYF